The source of this T cell receptor (beta chain) is a study of beta chain features in type 1 diabetes. CDR1 SGHNT and CDR2 YYREEE come from the germline V gene (reference sequence). The ends were cut back, 4 bases at V and 3 bases at J, with 8 bases in the middle. CDR3 length: 13 residues. Since all of the isolated RNA was reverse transcribed, expressed TCRB transcripts were what got sequenced. TCRdb's copy holds only in-frame clones and misses some; the assay was immunoSEQ multiplex PCR. The data show about 370,000 clones, 9.5% to 10% seen once. Only a few counts were recorded for this clone. Its specificity is not known. Whole-study findings and limits: A moderate, significant TCRB CDR3 shortening appeared in type 1 diabetes across four CD4+ subsets.

V usage is TRBV5-4 and J usage is TRBJ2-1; perhaps TRBD1 as D (5 bases). The receptor comes from a man younger than 40 with type 1 diabetes. The specimen sequenced was central memory CD4+ T cells from blood. The CDR3 reads CASSRGHYNEQFF. CDR3 DNA sequence: TGTGCCAGCAGCCGCGGACACTACAATGAGCAGTTCTTC.